This TCR beta chain was observed in a study of T cell changes during pregnancy in multiple sclerosis. The method was immunoSEQ multiplex PCR; TCRdb's version includes in-frame clones alone and lacks a portion of them. This table has over 30,000 clones, around 93% appearing once. The CDR3 runs 16 residues. Germline CDR1 reads SGHAT; CDR2 reads FQNNGV. V lost 0 bases, J lost 0 bases, and 9 bases lay in between. The sequence derives from a female donor with multiple sclerosis, enrolled in a pregnancy study. The chain employs TRBV11-2 and TRBJ1-3; D unclear. The specimen was CD4+ T cells from peripheral blood mononuclear cells, collected after pregnancy. CDR3 nucleotide sequence: TGTGCCAGCAGCTTAGAAACACCCCGCTCTGGAAACACCATATATTTT. Amino acids: CASSLETPRSGNTIYF. The variable domain in full, with the rest retrieved from reference TRBV11-2 and TRBJ1-3, is EAGVAQSPRYKIIEKRQSVAFWCNPISGHATLYWYQQILGQGPKLLIQFQNNGVVDDSQLPKDRFSAERLKGVDSTLKIQPAKLEDSAVYLCASSLETPRSGNTIYFGEGSWLTVV.